The 22 T cell receptor beta chains in this list originate from one sample, sequenced in a study of cytomegalovirus exposure and HLA in healthy donors. Produced via immunoSEQ multiplex PCR; TCRdb's table is partial and in-frame only. The table records approximately 180,000 clones, about 87% of them present only once. Sequencing was carried out using PBMCs. The receptors stem from a woman in her 30s in good health and CMV-seronegative.

V usage is TRBV2 and J usage is TRBJ1-1; unclear D gene. Trimming left V 4 bases short and J 6 bases short, with 6 bases between. The CDR3 extends over 11 amino acids. CDR1 and CDR2 from the germline V gene are SNHLY and FYNNEI. The CDR3 region is CASSGHSEAFF. The CDR3 DNA is TGTGCCAGCAGTGGACACTCTGAAGCTTTCTTT.

J is TRBJ2-7 and V is TRBV7-2; D might be TRBD2 (5 bases). CDR1 is SGHTA and CDR2 is FQGNSA in the germline V gene. The CDR3 contains 13 residues. V lost 4 bases and J 12 bases, leaving 19 bases between the germline ends. The CDR3 sequence is CASSSGITVHLYF. The CDR3, as DNA: TGTGCCAGCAGCTCCGGGATCACGGTTCATCTGTACTTC. The variable domain in full, with the rest retrieved from reference TRBV7-2 and TRBJ2-7, is GAGVSQSPSNKVTEKGKDVELRCDPISGHTALYWYRQSLGQGLEFLIYFQGNSAPDKSGLPSDRFSAERTGGSVSTLTIQRTQQEDSAVYLCASSSGITVHLYFGPGTRLTVT.

V is TRBV4-3 and J is TRBJ2-2, with 7 bases that match TRBD2. The CDR3 totals 16 residues. Germline lookup yields CDR1 LGHNA and CDR2 YSLEER. The J segment lost 4 bases and the V segment lost 0 bases, leaving 5 bases of the junction unmatched. CDR3 DNA: TGCGCCAGCAGCCAAGAAGCGGGGATGATCACCGGGGAGCTGTTTTTT. It is translated as CASSQEAGMITGELFF.

The chain carries TRBV30 and TRBJ2-1; 9 positions match TRBD2. CDR1 and CDR2 (germline): GTSNPN, SVGIG (reference sequence). Trimming took 1 base from V and 3 from J; bases not matched to a gene: 4. The CDR3 extends over 15 amino acids. CDR3 amino acids: CAWSEGSGGYNEQFF. The CDR3 coding sequence is TGTGCCTGGAGTGAGGGTAGCGGGGGCTACAATGAGCAGTTCTTC.

The chain has TRBV6-6 and TRBJ1-2, with D hard to call. The V end lost 4 bases, the J end lost 1 base, and 7 bases lay between the germline ends. The CDR3 is made up of 13 amino acids. CDR1 and CDR2 from the germline V gene are MNHNY and SVGAGI (reference sequence). CDR3 nucleotides: TGTGCCAGCAGTTCTAGGATTAACTATGGCTACACCTTC. Encoded protein: CASSSRINYGYTF.

The V and J genes are TRBV2 and TRBJ2-3; D unresolved. This CDR3 is 16 amino acids long. Trimming shortened V by 0 bases and J by 6 bases, and 16 bases separated the two germline ends. Germline-derived CDR1 and CDR2 are SNHLY and FYNNEI. DNA for the CDR3: TGTGCCAGCAGTGAAGCAGTCCTTCCTCCGGTGGATACGCAGTATTTT. As protein: CASSEAVLPPVDTQYF.

This clone has a single count. This chain links TRBV19 with TRBJ1-1; no reliable D call. Trimming left V 4 bases short and J 1 base short, with 4 bases between. Looked up from germline, CDR1 is LNHDA and CDR2 is SQIVND (reference sequence). CDR3 length equals 12 residues. CDR3 protein: CASSTSNTEAFF. The CDR3 DNA is TGTGCCAGTAGTACTTCGAACACTGAAGCTTTCTTT.

This chain links TRBV14 with TRBJ1-3; 9 bases agree with TRBD1. This CDR3 is built from 16 residues. CDR1 and CDR2 from the germline V gene are SGHDN and FVKESK. J lost 5 bases, V lost 4 bases, and 9 bases had no gene match. CDR3 protein: CASSLFLDRGRNTIYF. The CDR3 DNA follows: TGTGCCAGCAGCCTATTTCTGGACAGGGGAAGAAACACCATATATTTT.

V and J are TRBV4-1 and TRBJ2-7, with TRBD1 matching 10 bases. CDR3 length equals 16 residues. Germline-derived CDR1 and CDR2 are MGHRA and YSYEKL. V dropped 3 bases and J dropped 0; count of bases not matched to a gene: 5. Here the CDR3 reads CASSQIGTGDSYEQYF. As DNA, the CDR3 is TGCGCCAGCAGCCAGATCGGGACAGGGGACTCCTACGAGCAGTACTTC.

This clone was seen once. The chain couples TRBV4-1 to TRBJ2-7; D remains unclear. The CDR3 spans 14 residues. The germline V and J ends were trimmed by 0 bases and 0 bases, with 6 bases remaining between them. Per the germline V gene, CDR1 is MGHRA and CDR2 is YSYEKL. The CDR3: CASSQDSSSYEQYF. The CDR3 DNA reads as TGCGCCAGCAGCCAAGACAGTTCCTCCTACGAGCAGTACTTC.

The chain couples TRBV27 to TRBJ1-5; 10 bases fit TRBD1. Looked up from germline, CDR1 is MNHEY and CDR2 is SMNVEV (reference sequence). This CDR3 has 15 amino acids. With V trimmed by 7 bases and J by 2 bases, 5 bases remained unmatched. The chain's CDR3 is CASTSGTGGNQPQHF. The DNA of the CDR3 is TGTGCCAGCACGTCCGGGACAGGGGGCAATCAGCCCCAGCATTTT.

With regard to this clone: The same CDR3 also results from other DNA sequences found in this sample. The chain links TRBV7-9 to TRBJ1-2, with 11 bases identical to TRBD1. CDR3 size: 14 residues. Germline V gene data show CDR1 as SEHNR and CDR2 as FQNEAQ (reference sequence). V lost 5 bases to trimming and J lost 3 bases; unmatched junction nucleotides: 2. Here the CDR3 reads CASSPGQGDYGYTF. In nucleotides, the CDR3 is TGTGCCAGCAGCCCGGGACAGGGGGACTATGGCTACACCTTC.

The chain joins TRBV13 to TRBJ2-7, with no clear D. CDR1 is PRHDT and CDR2 is FYEKMQ in the germline V gene (reference sequence). The V and J ends lost 7 bases and 7 bases respectively, with 14 bases between them. This CDR3 has 12 amino acids. The CDR3 sequence is CASMKLSREQYF. CDR3 in DNA: TGTGCCAGCATGAAGCTTAGTCGGGAGCAGTACTTC.

V usage is TRBV5-8 and J usage is TRBJ1-5, with D uncertain. The V gene lost 4 bases and the J gene lost 6 bases, with 26 bases spanning the gap. CDR1 and CDR2 from the germline V gene are SGHTS and YDEGEE. This CDR3 spans 18 amino acids. The CDR3 coding sequence is TGTGCCAGCAGCCAACTGGACGGAGGCCGCCCGGGTGGTCAGCCCCAGCATTTT. It codes for CASSQLDGGRPGGQPQHF.

The chain is built from TRBV11-1 and TRBJ1-4; D ambiguous. The germline V gene has CDR1 SGHAT and CDR2 FQDESV (reference sequence). The length of the CDR3 is 14 residues. V dropped 5 bases and J dropped 2 bases, with 9 bases sitting between them. CDR3 nucleotides: TGTGCCAGCAGCCGCGGAGAGACTAATGAAAAACTGTTTTTT. This encodes CASSRGETNEKLFF.

The sample holds one count of this clone. The chain joins TRBV7-8 to TRBJ2-3, with 8 bases fitting TRBD2. Trimming removed 5 bases from V and 4 bases from J; junction bases left unmatched: 14. The germline CDR1 and CDR2 sequences are SGHVS and FQNEAQ. This CDR3 has 17 amino acids. DNA for the CDR3: TGTGCCAGCAGCGAGTGGGGGAACGGGGGGGCCCCAGATACGCAGTATTTT. Its protein product is CASSEWGNGGAPDTQYF.

The CDR3 reads CASRSMGTANYGYTF. CDR3 coding DNA: TGTGCAAGTCGGAGTATGGGGACAGCTAACTATGGCTACACCTTC. This rearrangement joins TRBV12-2 to TRBJ1-2; the table calls TRBD1, which could not be checked here. TRBV12-2 is a listed pseudogene. CDR3 length: 15 amino acids.

The rearrangement links TRBV7-9 to TRBJ2-5; 12 bases are shared with TRBD1. This CDR3 is 16 amino acids long. Germline trimming cut 4 bases from V and 1 base from J; bases unmatched to any gene: 4. The germline gives CDR1 SEHNR, CDR2 FQNEAQ (reference sequence). CDR3 DNA sequence: TGTGCCAGCAGCTCGCGGGACAGGGGGCCCCAAGAGACCCAGTACTTC. Translated: CASSSRDRGPQETQYF. Variable domain in full (rest from reference TRBV7-9 and TRBJ2-5): DTGVSQNPRHKITKRGQNVTFRCDPISEHNRLYWYRQTLGQGPEFLTYFQNEAQLEKSRLLSDRFSAERPKGSFSTLEIQRTEQGDSAMYLCASSSRDRGPQETQYFGPGTRLLVL.

This chain joins TRBV4-2 and TRBJ2-5, with D uncertain. This CDR3 is built from 14 residues. Trimming took 1 base from V and 2 from J, leaving 8 bases between them. The germline V gene encodes CDR1 LGHNA and CDR2 YNFKEQ. CDR3 DNA sequence: TGTGCCAGCAGCCAAGGGCAGAATCAAGAGACCCAGTACTTC. Translation: CASSQGQNQETQYF.

The V call is TRBV30, the J call TRBJ1-6; D is unclear. Germline values: CDR1 GTSNPN, CDR2 SVGIG (reference sequence). Trimming shortened V by 2 bases and J by 7 bases, and 9 bases separated the two germline ends. CDR3 length equals 13 residues. The CDR3 spells CAWSLGLNSPLHF. The CDR3, as DNA: TGTGCCTGGAGTCTCGGGTTGAATTCACCCCTCCACTTT.

The V and J genes are TRBV5-1 and TRBJ2-7; D uncertain. The CDR3 is 14 amino acids. Trimming took 1 base from V and 1 from J, leaving 9 bases between them. CDR1 and CDR2 from the germline V gene are SGHRS and YFSETQ. DNA for the CDR3: TGCGCCAGCAGCTTGTTTCCAGATTCCTACGAGCAGTACTTC. The encoded protein is CASSLFPDSYEQYF. Full variable domain (outside the CDR3, taken from reference TRBV5-1 and TRBJ2-7): KAGVTQTPRYLIKTRGQQVTLSCSPISGHRSVSWYQQTPGQGLQFLFEYFSETQRNKGNFPGRFSGRQFSNSRSEMNVSTLELGDSALYLCASSLFPDSYEQYFGPGTRLTVT.

The chain combines TRBV6-5 with TRBJ2-3; a weak D match, TRBD1 (6 bases). The length of the CDR3 is 14 residues. Deletions cut 6 bases from V and 0 bases from J, with 10 bases between. Germline assignment: CDR1 MNHEY and CDR2 SVGAGI. The chain's CDR3 is CASSLQGSTDTQYF. CDR3 in DNA: TGTGCCAGCAGCCTACAGGGTAGCACAGATACGCAGTATTTT.